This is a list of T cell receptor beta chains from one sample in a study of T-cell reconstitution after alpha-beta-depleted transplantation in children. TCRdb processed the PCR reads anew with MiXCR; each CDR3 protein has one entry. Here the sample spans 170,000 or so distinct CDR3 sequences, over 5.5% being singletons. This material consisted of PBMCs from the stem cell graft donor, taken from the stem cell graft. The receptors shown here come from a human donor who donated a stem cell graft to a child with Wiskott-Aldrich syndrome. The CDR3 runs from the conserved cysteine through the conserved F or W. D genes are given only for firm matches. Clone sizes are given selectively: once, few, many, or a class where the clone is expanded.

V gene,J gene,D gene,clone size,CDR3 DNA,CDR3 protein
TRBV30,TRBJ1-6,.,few,TGTGCCTGGAGTGAATCAGGGTACTATTCACCCCTCCACTTT,CAWSESGYYSPLHF
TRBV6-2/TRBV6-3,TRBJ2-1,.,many,TGTGCCAGCAGTTACTCCTGGTCGTCGGGGACGTCAGGCTCCTTC,CASSYSWSSGTSGSF
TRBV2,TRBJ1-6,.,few,TGTGCCAGCAGGCCAGGGAGCTCCTATAATTCACCCCTCCACTTT,CASRPGSSYNSPLHF
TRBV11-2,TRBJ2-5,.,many,TGTGCCAGCAGCTCAGTAGTTGGGGCAGAGACCCAGTACTTC,CASSSVVGAETQYF
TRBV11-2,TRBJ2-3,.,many,TGTGCCAGCTCACCCAGGGGAACAGATACGCAGTATTTT,CASSPRGTDTQYF
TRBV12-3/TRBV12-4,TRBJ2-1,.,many,TGTGCCAGCAGGGTTCCCGGGGCCAATGAGCAGTTCTTC,CASRVPGANEQFF
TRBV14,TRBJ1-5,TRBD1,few,TGTGCCAGCAGCTCTGGACAGGGTCAGCCCCAGCATTTT,CASSSGQGQPQHF
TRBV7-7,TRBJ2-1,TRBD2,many,TGTGCCAGCAGCTTAGACCCGGGACTAAGCAATGAGCAGTTCTTC,CASSLDPGLSNEQFF
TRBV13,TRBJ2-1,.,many,TGTGCCAGCAGCCCCCGACAGGGACTGTATGAGCAGTTCTTC,CASSPRQGLYEQFF
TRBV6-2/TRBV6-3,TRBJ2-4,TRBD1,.,TGTGCCAGCAGTTACGACCCGGACAGGGGAGCCAAAAACATTCAGTACTTC,CASSYDPDRGAKNIQYF
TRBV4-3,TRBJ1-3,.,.,TGCGCCAGCAGCCAAGGGTCCTGGGCTGACGGAAACACCATATATTTT,CASSQGSWADGNTIYF
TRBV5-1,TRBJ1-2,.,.,TGCGCCAGCAGCTTTGTTTCGGACAATGGCTACACCTTC,CASSFVSDNGYTF
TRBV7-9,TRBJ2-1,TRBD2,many,TGTGCCAGCAGCTTCGAGCGGGGAAGCTCCTACAATGAGCAGTTCTTC,CASSFERGSSYNEQFF
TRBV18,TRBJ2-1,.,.,TGTGCCAGCTCACCCGGACGGACTAATGAGCAGTTCTTC,CASSPGRTNEQFF
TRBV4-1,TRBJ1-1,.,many,TGCGCCAGCAGCCATCAACAGGGTATGGGCACTGAAGCTTTCTTT,CASSHQQGMGTEAFF
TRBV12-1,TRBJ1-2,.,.,TGTGCCAGCAGCCTGGGGCAGGGTCTCGGCTACACCTTC,CASSLGQGLGYTF
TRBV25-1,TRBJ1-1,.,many,TGTGCCAGCACCTTAATCGGAGGGAGCGTCACTGAAGCTTTCTTT,CASTLIGGSVTEAFF
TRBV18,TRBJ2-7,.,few,TGTGCCAGCTCACCAGGGATCACCACCTACGAGCAGTACTTC,CASSPGITTYEQYF
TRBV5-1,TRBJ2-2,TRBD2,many,TGCGCCAGCAGCTTGCTAGCGGGGGCTCCCGGGGAGCTGTTTTTT,CASSLLAGAPGELFF
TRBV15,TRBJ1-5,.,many,TGTGCCACCAGCATCGGACAGACTTATAGCAATCAGCCCCAGCATTTT,CATSIGQTYSNQPQHF
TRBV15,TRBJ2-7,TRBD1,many,TGTGCCACCAGCAGACAGGACAGGGGACCATACGAGCAGTACTTC,CATSRQDRGPYEQYF
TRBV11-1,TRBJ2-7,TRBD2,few,TGTGCCAGCAGCATCCACTCCGGGACTAGCGGGAGTAGGAACGAGCAGTACTTC,CASSIHSGTSGSRNEQYF
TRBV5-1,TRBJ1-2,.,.,TGCGCCAGCAGCCCCACACAGGGTGGCTACACCTTC,CASSPTQGGYTF
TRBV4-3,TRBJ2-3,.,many,TGCGCCAGCAGATCTGCAGATACGCAGTATTTT,CASRSADTQYF
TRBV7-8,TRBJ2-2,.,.,TGTGCCAGCAGCTCCCGTTGGACAGACACCCGGGAGCTGTTTTTT,CASSSRWTDTRELFF
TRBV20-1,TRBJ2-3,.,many,TGCAGCAGGACGGTTGGCACAGATACGCAGTATTTT,CSRTVGTDTQYF
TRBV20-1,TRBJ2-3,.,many,TGCAGTGCAACTTCGGTCGAGAACACCGGGGGCGATACGCAGTATTTT,CSATSVENTGGDTQYF
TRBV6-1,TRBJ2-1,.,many,TGTGCCAGCAGTGAAGTATACAATGAGCAGTTCTTC,CASSEVYNEQFF
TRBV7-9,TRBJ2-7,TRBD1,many,TGTGCCAGCAGCCCCTCTGGGACAGGGGCCTACGAGCAGTACTTC,CASSPSGTGAYEQYF
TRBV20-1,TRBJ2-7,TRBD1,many,TGCAGTGCCCCCGTCGGGACAGGGGGATTACGGACCTACGAGCAGTACTTC,CSAPVGTGGLRTYEQYF
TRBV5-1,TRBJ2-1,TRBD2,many,TGCGCCAGCAGCGGCTGGACTAGCGGGAGGGTCGATGAGCAGTTCTTC,CASSGWTSGRVDEQFF
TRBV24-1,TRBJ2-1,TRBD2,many,TGTGCCACCAGTGGCCGGGACTATAGGAATGAGCAGTTCTTC,CATSGRDYRNEQFF
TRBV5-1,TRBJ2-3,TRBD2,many,TGCGCCAGCAGCCCCCCTGGGACTAGCGGGAGCACAGATACGCAGTATTTT,CASSPPGTSGSTDTQYF
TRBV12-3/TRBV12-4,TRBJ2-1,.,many,TGTGCCAGCAGTTTCCCTGTAGCCCTCGAAAACTACAATGAGCAGTTCTTC,CASSFPVALENYNEQFF
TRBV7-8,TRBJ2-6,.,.,TGTGCCAGCAAATCGGACTCCGTGGTGGGGGGGGCCAACGTCCTGACTTTC,CASKSDSVVGGANVLTF
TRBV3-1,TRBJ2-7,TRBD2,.,TGTGCCACCACCCTTATGGCTAGCGGGAGTCCCATCCACGAGCAGTACTTC,CATTLMASGSPIHEQYF
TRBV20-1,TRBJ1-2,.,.,TGCAGTGCTAGAGATAAGGGGGGGCGAAGTGGCTACACCTTC,CSARDKGGRSGYTF
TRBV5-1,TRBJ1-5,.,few,TGCGCCAGCAGCTTGGGGGGGGAAAAGCCCCAGCATTTT,CASSLGGEKPQHF
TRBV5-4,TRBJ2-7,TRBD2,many,TGTGCCAGCAGCGTCCTGGGACTAGCGGGGACCGGGGAGCAGTACTTC,CASSVLGLAGTGEQYF
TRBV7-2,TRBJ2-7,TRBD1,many,TGTGCCAGCAGCAGGGGGACAGCCCCCTACGAGCAGTACTTC,CASSRGTAPYEQYF
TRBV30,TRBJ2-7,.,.,TGTGCCTGGGGGGGAGTTGGGGCCCGGGGCCACGAGCAGTACTTC,CAWGGVGARGHEQYF
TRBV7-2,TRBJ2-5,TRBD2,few,TGTGCCAGCAGCTCGCGGGGGGTAGTACCGGAGACCCAGTACTTC,CASSSRGVVPETQYF
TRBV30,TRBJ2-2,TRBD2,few,TGTGCCTCCTCGGGACTAGCGGGGGCCGGCCGAACCGGGGAGCTGTTTTTT,CASSGLAGAGRTGELFF
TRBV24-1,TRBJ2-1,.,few,TGTGCCACCAGTGATTTGCAAAATAGCTACAATGAGCAGTTCTTC,CATSDLQNSYNEQFF
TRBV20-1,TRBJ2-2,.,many,TGCAGTGCTAGAGATACTGCGGTCGGGGAGCTGTTTTTT,CSARDTAVGELFF
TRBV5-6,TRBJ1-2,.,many,TGTGCCAGCAGGGCGAACTATGGCTACACCTTC,CASRANYGYTF
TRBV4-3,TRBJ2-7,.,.,TGCGCCAGCAGCCAAGATTGGCAAACCAGCTCCTACGAGCAGTACTTC,CASSQDWQTSSYEQYF
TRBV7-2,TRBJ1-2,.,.,TGTGCCAGCAGCTTTGGGGCAGACATCTATGGCTACACCTTC,CASSFGADIYGYTF
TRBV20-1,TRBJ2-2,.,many,TGCAGTGCTGTTACAGGGTCCATGAACACCGGGGAGCTGTTTTTT,CSAVTGSMNTGELFF
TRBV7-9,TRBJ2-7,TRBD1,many,TGTGCCAGCAGCTATGGACAGGGGCAGTACGAGCAGTACTTC,CASSYGQGQYEQYF
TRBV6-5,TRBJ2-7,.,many,TGTGCCAGCAGTTACTCCCAGGGTAGCGAGCAGTACTTC,CASSYSQGSEQYF
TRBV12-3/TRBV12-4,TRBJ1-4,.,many,TGTGCCAGCAGCCCCGCGGCAACAACTAATGAAAAACTGTTTTTT,CASSPAATTNEKLFF
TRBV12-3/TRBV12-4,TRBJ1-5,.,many,TGTGCCAGCAGTTTAGCAGAGCACAATCAGCCCCAGCATTTT,CASSLAEHNQPQHF
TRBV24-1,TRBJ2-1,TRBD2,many,TGTGCCACCAGAACTAGCGGGTTAAGTAATGAGCAGTTCTTC,CATRTSGLSNEQFF
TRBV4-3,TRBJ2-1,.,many,TGCGCCAGCAGCCTTAATTCGGGCGACAATGAGCAGTTCTTC,CASSLNSGDNEQFF